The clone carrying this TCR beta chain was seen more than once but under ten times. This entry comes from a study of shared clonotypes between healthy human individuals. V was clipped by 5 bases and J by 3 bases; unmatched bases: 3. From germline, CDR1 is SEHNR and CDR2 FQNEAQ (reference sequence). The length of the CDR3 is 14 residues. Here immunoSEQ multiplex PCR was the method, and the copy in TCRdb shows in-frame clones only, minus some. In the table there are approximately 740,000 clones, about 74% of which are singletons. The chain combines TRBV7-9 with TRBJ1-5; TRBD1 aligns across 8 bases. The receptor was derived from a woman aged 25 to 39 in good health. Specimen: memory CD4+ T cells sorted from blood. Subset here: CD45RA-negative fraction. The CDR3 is CASSIQGANQPQHF. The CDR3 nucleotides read TGTGCCAGCAGCATCCAGGGGGCCAATCAGCCCCAGCATTTT.